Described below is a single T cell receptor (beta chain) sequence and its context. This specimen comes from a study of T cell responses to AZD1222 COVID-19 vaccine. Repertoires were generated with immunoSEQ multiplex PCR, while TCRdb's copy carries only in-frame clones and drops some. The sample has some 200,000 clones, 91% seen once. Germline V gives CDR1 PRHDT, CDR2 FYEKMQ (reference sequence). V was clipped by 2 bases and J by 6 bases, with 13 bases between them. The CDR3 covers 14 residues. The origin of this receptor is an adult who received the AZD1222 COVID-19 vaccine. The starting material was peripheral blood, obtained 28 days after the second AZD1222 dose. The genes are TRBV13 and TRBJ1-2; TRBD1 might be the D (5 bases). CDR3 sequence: CASSLSQGQNGYTF. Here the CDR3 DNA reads TGTGCCAGCAGCTTAAGCCAGGGCCAAAATGGCTACACCTTC.